This TCR beta chain was observed in a study of radiation and T cells in renal cell carcinoma. Method: immunoSEQ multiplex PCR; TCRdb's copy keeps in-frame clones and lacks some. The profile shows 65,000 or so clones, around 80% of them singletons. The CDR3 consists of 12 residues. V shed 3 bases and J shed 5 bases, with 4 bases lying between them. CDR1 and CDR2 from the germline V gene are SNHLY and FYNNEI. Time point defined: blood 4 weeks post-SBRT, at nephrectomy. Sample treatment: 15 Gy SBRT to primary tumor, nephrectomy 4 weeks later. After SBRT, blood was collected at 2 and 4 weeks, plus baseline.

The chain couples TRBV2 to TRBJ2-2; D not certain. The source was blood, collected from a patient whose treatment included radiotherapy and nephrectomy. This clonotype originated in a man aged 55-75 years with renal cell carcinoma. CDR3 residues: CASSDRTGELFF. CDR3 bases: TGTGCCAGCAGTGATAGGACCGGGGAGCTGTTTTTT.